This is a list of T cell receptor beta chains from one sample in a study of T-cell memory formation after mild COVID-19. MiXCR, applied by TCRdb to the 5' RACE reads, yields one record per CDR3 protein. The data hold about 200,000 distinct CDR3 sequences, with 9.5% observed a single time. Sequencing was performed on PBMCs or a T cell subset sorted from them (not recorded which). Every receptor here comes from a man younger than 35 who had mild COVID-19 (a few samples of this study predate the infection). Cell type and time point are not known. The CDR3 runs from the conserved cysteine through the conserved F or W. Fields, in order: D gene, clone size, V gene, J gene, CDR3 protein, CDR3 DNA. D genes are given only for firm matches. Size tells how often a clone was seen (once, few, many) or the class of an expanded clone, and some rows leave it out.

d_gene: -
abundance: -
v_gene: TRBV5-4
j_gene: TRBJ2-3
CDR3aa: CASSLVVQSSTDTQYF
CDR3nt: TGTGCCAGCAGCTTGGTTGTTCAATCGAGCACAGATACGCAGTATTTT

d_gene: TRBD2
abundance: few
v_gene: TRBV3-1
j_gene: TRBJ2-2
CDR3aa: CASSQAGGPFGGELFF
CDR3nt: TGTGCCAGCAGCCAAGCGGGGGGGCCGTTTGGCGGGGAGCTGTTTTTT

d_gene: -
abundance: many
v_gene: TRBV7-2
j_gene: TRBJ2-1
CDR3aa: CASSLVQGWDEQFF
CDR3nt: TGTGCCAGCAGCTTAGTACAGGGTTGGGATGAGCAGTTCTTC

d_gene: TRBD1
abundance: -
v_gene: TRBV4-3
j_gene: TRBJ1-3
CDR3aa: CASSRSWTGSGNTIYF
CDR3nt: TGCGCCAGCAGCCGTAGTTGGACAGGCTCTGGAAACACCATATATTTT

d_gene: TRBD1
abundance: -
v_gene: TRBV24-1
j_gene: TRBJ1-4
CDR3aa: CATSDSAPQTGGFEKLFF
CDR3nt: TGTGCCACCAGTGATTCCGCACCACAGACAGGGGGCTTTGAAAAACTGTTTTTT

d_gene: TRBD1
abundance: -
v_gene: TRBV6-2/TRBV6-3
j_gene: TRBJ1-5
CDR3aa: CASTPTGDPLQPQHF
CDR3nt: TGTGCCAGCACCCCTACAGGGGACCCGCTACAGCCCCAGCATTTT

d_gene: TRBD1
abundance: -
v_gene: TRBV7-6
j_gene: TRBJ2-5
CDR3aa: CASSLDRAGETQYF
CDR3nt: TGTGCCAGCAGCCTGGACAGGGCAGGCGAGACCCAGTACTTC

d_gene: -
abundance: many
v_gene: TRBV18
j_gene: TRBJ1-1
CDR3aa: CASSGLEGGTEAFF
CDR3nt: TGTGCCAGCTCAGGCCTTGAGGGAGGCACTGAAGCTTTCTTT

d_gene: -
abundance: -
v_gene: TRBV10-3
j_gene: TRBJ2-5
CDR3aa: CAIRTGGQETQYF
CDR3nt: TGTGCCATCAGAACAGGAGGGCAAGAGACCCAGTACTTC

d_gene: -
abundance: -
v_gene: TRBV3-1
j_gene: TRBJ2-3
CDR3aa: CASALTGVTDTQYF
CDR3nt: TGTGCCAGCGCCTTGACTGGGGTCACAGATACGCAGTATTTT

d_gene: -
abundance: many
v_gene: TRBV30
j_gene: TRBJ2-4
CDR3aa: CAWSVGQVQYF
CDR3nt: TGTGCCTGGAGTGTCGGACAAGTTCAGTACTTC

d_gene: TRBD1
abundance: -
v_gene: TRBV6-6
j_gene: TRBJ2-3
CDR3aa: CASSAPTGVTTDTQYF
CDR3nt: TGTGCCAGCAGTGCCCCGACAGGGGTAACGACAGATACGCAGTATTTT

d_gene: -
abundance: many
v_gene: TRBV7-9
j_gene: TRBJ2-1
CDR3aa: CASSLVGVEQFF
CDR3nt: TGTGCCAGCAGCTTAGTAGGCGTTGAGCAGTTCTTC

d_gene: -
abundance: many
v_gene: TRBV20-1
j_gene: TRBJ2-7
CDR3aa: CSARGSLAPDEQYF
CDR3nt: TGCAGTGCTAGGGGTAGTCTAGCTCCGGACGAGCAGTACTTC

d_gene: -
abundance: many
v_gene: TRBV5-1
j_gene: TRBJ1-1
CDR3aa: CASSLEQGTAAFF
CDR3nt: TGCGCCAGCAGCTTGGAACAGGGTACGGCCGCTTTCTTT

d_gene: TRBD1
abundance: few
v_gene: TRBV19
j_gene: TRBJ1-6
CDR3aa: CASKPGQGARSPLHF
CDR3nt: TGTGCCAGTAAACCGGGACAGGGGGCACGTTCACCCCTCCACTTT

d_gene: TRBD1
abundance: many
v_gene: TRBV20-1
j_gene: TRBJ2-5
CDR3aa: CSARDGQGYWETQYF
CDR3nt: TGCAGTGCTAGAGATGGACAGGGATATTGGGAGACCCAGTACTTC

d_gene: TRBD2
abundance: -
v_gene: TRBV7-3
j_gene: TRBJ2-1
CDR3aa: CASSFRSGDNEQFF
CDR3nt: TGTGCCAGCAGCTTTCGTAGCGGGGACAATGAGCAGTTCTTC

d_gene: -
abundance: many
v_gene: TRBV2
j_gene: TRBJ1-6
CDR3aa: CASSDLSSESPLHF
CDR3nt: TGTGCCAGCAGTGATCTCAGCTCAGAATCACCCCTCCACTTT

d_gene: TRBD1
abundance: many
v_gene: TRBV5-1
j_gene: TRBJ2-3
CDR3aa: CASSYGQGTPASTDTQYF
CDR3nt: TGCGCCAGCAGCTACGGACAGGGAACTCCTGCTAGCACAGATACGCAGTATTTT

d_gene: -
abundance: few
v_gene: TRBV20-1
j_gene: TRBJ1-1
CDR3aa: CSDLDRLNTEAFF
CDR3nt: TGCAGTGACTTAGACAGACTTAACACTGAAGCTTTCTTT

d_gene: TRBD1
abundance: -
v_gene: TRBV7-2
j_gene: TRBJ1-4
CDR3aa: CASSQRTGPEKLFF
CDR3nt: TGTGCCAGCAGCCAGAGGACAGGGCCGGAAAAACTGTTTTTT

d_gene: TRBD1
abundance: few
v_gene: TRBV5-1
j_gene: TRBJ1-1
CDR3aa: CASSVRGQPNTEAFF
CDR3nt: TGCGCCAGCAGCGTAAGGGGACAGCCGAACACTGAAGCTTTCTTT

d_gene: -
abundance: many
v_gene: TRBV7-2
j_gene: TRBJ1-6
CDR3aa: CASSTRRTAGLPPLHF
CDR3nt: TGTGCCAGCAGCACCAGACGGACAGCAGGCTTGCCACCCCTCCACTTT

d_gene: TRBD1
abundance: many
v_gene: TRBV20-1
j_gene: TRBJ2-5
CDR3aa: CSARTGGETQYF
CDR3nt: TGCAGTGCCCGGACAGGGGGAGAGACCCAGTACTTC

d_gene: -
abundance: -
v_gene: TRBV2
j_gene: TRBJ1-5
CDR3aa: CASGLTANQPQHF
CDR3nt: TGTGCCAGCGGGTTAACAGCTAATCAGCCCCAGCATTTT

d_gene: -
abundance: few
v_gene: TRBV2
j_gene: TRBJ2-1
CDR3aa: CASRTDSVNEQFF
CDR3nt: TGTGCCAGCAGGACCGACTCGGTCAATGAGCAGTTCTTC

d_gene: -
abundance: -
v_gene: TRBV6-5
j_gene: TRBJ1-5
CDR3aa: CASSSTGAGQHQHF
CDR3nt: TGTGCCAGCAGTTCGACAGGAGCAGGTCAGCACCAGCATTTT

d_gene: -
abundance: many
v_gene: TRBV7-2
j_gene: TRBJ2-2
CDR3aa: CASSLTGNTGELFF
CDR3nt: TGTGCCAGCAGCCTGACAGGGAACACCGGGGAGCTGTTTTTT

d_gene: -
abundance: -
v_gene: TRBV30
j_gene: TRBJ2-2
CDR3aa: CAWSVWQGELFF
CDR3nt: TGTGCCTGGAGTGTATGGCAAGGGGAGCTGTTTTTT

d_gene: -
abundance: -
v_gene: TRBV5-8
j_gene: TRBJ2-5
CDR3aa: CASSAKGVGETQYF
CDR3nt: TGTGCCAGCAGCGCTAAGGGGGTAGGGGAGACCCAGTACTTC

d_gene: TRBD1
abundance: many
v_gene: TRBV4-3
j_gene: TRBJ1-1
CDR3aa: CASSQPGQYTEAFF
CDR3nt: TGCGCCAGCAGCCAACCGGGACAGTACACTGAAGCTTTCTTT

d_gene: TRBD1
abundance: many
v_gene: TRBV10-3
j_gene: TRBJ2-7
CDR3aa: CAISWTGSSYEQYF
CDR3nt: TGTGCCATCAGTTGGACAGGCAGCTCCTACGAGCAGTACTTC

d_gene: TRBD2
abundance: -
v_gene: TRBV4-2
j_gene: TRBJ2-1
CDR3aa: CASRLAGGPSEQFF
CDR3nt: TGTGCCAGCAGACTAGCGGGGGGGCCTAGTGAGCAGTTCTTC

d_gene: -
abundance: -
v_gene: TRBV5-1
j_gene: TRBJ2-3
CDR3aa: CASSTWYSPVAHTPGSTDTQYF
CDR3nt: TGCGCCAGCAGTACATGGTACTCCCCGGTAGCGCATACCCCCGGTAGCACAGATACGCAGTATTTT

d_gene: -
abundance: -
v_gene: TRBV20-1
j_gene: TRBJ1-5
CDR3aa: CSATSANQPQHF
CDR3nt: TGCAGTGCCACGAGCGCAAATCAGCCCCAGCATTTT

d_gene: -
abundance: few
v_gene: TRBV18
j_gene: TRBJ2-1
CDR3aa: CASSPLADSYNEQFF
CDR3nt: TGTGCCAGCTCACCACTAGCGGACTCCTACAATGAGCAGTTCTTC

d_gene: -
abundance: few
v_gene: TRBV27
j_gene: TRBJ1-2
CDR3aa: CASSLNGEQTYGYTF
CDR3nt: TGTGCCAGCAGTTTAAATGGGGAACAGACCTATGGCTACACCTTC

d_gene: -
abundance: medium-sized
v_gene: TRBV12-3/TRBV12-4
j_gene: TRBJ1-1
CDR3aa: CASTEIVGSEAFF
CDR3nt: TGTGCCAGCACCGAGATCGTCGGGAGTGAAGCTTTCTTT

d_gene: -
abundance: few
v_gene: TRBV5-5
j_gene: TRBJ2-3
CDR3aa: CATRRRQSDTQYF
CDR3nt: TGTGCCACCAGGCGCAGGCAGTCGGATACGCAGTATTTT

d_gene: -
abundance: -
v_gene: TRBV6-5
j_gene: TRBJ2-5
CDR3aa: CASSYTGRRLQETQYF
CDR3nt: TGTGCCAGCAGTTACACAGGCAGGCGACTTCAAGAGACCCAGTACTTC

d_gene: -
abundance: many
v_gene: TRBV18
j_gene: TRBJ2-1
CDR3aa: CASSPPGAGQQFF
CDR3nt: TGTGCCAGCTCACCACCGGGGGCAGGGCAGCAGTTCTTC

d_gene: -
abundance: few
v_gene: TRBV5-6
j_gene: TRBJ2-7
CDR3aa: CASSLERGAYEQYF
CDR3nt: TGTGCCAGCAGCTTGGAAAGGGGGGCCTACGAGCAGTACTTC